Listed below are T cell receptor beta chains from one sample, sequenced in a study of T cells after posttransplantation cyclophosphamide. Produced via immunoSEQ multiplex PCR; TCRdb's table is partial and in-frame only. The table shows around 30,000 clones, with roughly 89% occurring only once. The sequenced material came from PBMCs. The receptors were sampled from a man aged 45 to 65. The CDR3 runs from the conserved cysteine through the conserved F or W. Expanded clones get a size class; other rows say once, few or many, or leave the size out.

cdr3_length: 15; v_call: TRBV11-3; clone_size: .; j_call: TRBJ2-5; cdr3_aa: CASSPLAGGLETQYF
cdr3_length: 16; v_call: TRBV9; clone_size: .; j_call: TRBJ2-3; cdr3_aa: CASSNAPTSRADTQYF
cdr3_length: 16; v_call: TRBV2; clone_size: .; j_call: TRBJ1-6; cdr3_aa: CASSFEALKSNSPLHF
cdr3_length: 14; v_call: TRBV5-1; clone_size: .; j_call: TRBJ1-1; cdr3_aa: CASSSWEGAVEAFF
cdr3_length: 14; v_call: TRBV5-4; clone_size: .; j_call: TRBJ1-6; cdr3_aa: CASIPGQNNSPLHF
cdr3_length: 18; v_call: TRBV5-1; clone_size: once; j_call: TRBJ2-2; cdr3_aa: CASGPGTSGLVNTGELFF
cdr3_length: 14; v_call: TRBV28; clone_size: once; j_call: TRBJ1-2; cdr3_aa: CASSFSGDNRGYTF
cdr3_length: 13; v_call: TRBV19; clone_size: .; j_call: TRBJ2-2; cdr3_aa: CASSGGLTGELFF
cdr3_length: 13; v_call: TRBV5-6; clone_size: .; j_call: TRBJ2-5; cdr3_aa: CASSQDVSETQYF
cdr3_length: 15; v_call: TRBV5-1; clone_size: .; j_call: TRBJ2-1; cdr3_aa: CASSSRDKLNNEQFF
cdr3_length: 15; v_call: TRBV19; clone_size: .; j_call: TRBJ1-5; cdr3_aa: CASSKPGISNQPQHF
cdr3_length: 14; v_call: TRBV5-1; clone_size: once; j_call: TRBJ1-1; cdr3_aa: CASSSPEGSGEAFF
cdr3_length: 16; v_call: TRBV5-4; clone_size: .; j_call: TRBJ2-3; cdr3_aa: CASSAGGTGSTDTQYF
cdr3_length: 15; v_call: TRBV5-4; clone_size: .; j_call: TRBJ2-1; cdr3_aa: CASSLQGFRDNEQFF
cdr3_length: 17; v_call: TRBV25-1; clone_size: .; j_call: TRBJ2-1; cdr3_aa: CASSEWGNLGRANEQFF
cdr3_length: 14; v_call: TRBV18; clone_size: .; j_call: TRBJ1-5; cdr3_aa: CASSLQKSNQPQHF
cdr3_length: 14; v_call: TRBV28; clone_size: once; j_call: TRBJ1-2; cdr3_aa: CASHIRAEPYGYTF
cdr3_length: 15; v_call: TRBV6-1; clone_size: .; j_call: TRBJ1-1; cdr3_aa: CASSSTPGGDTEAFF
cdr3_length: 15; v_call: TRBV29-1; clone_size: .; j_call: TRBJ2-3; cdr3_aa: CSVFALLGALGTQYF
cdr3_length: 15; v_call: TRBV7-2; clone_size: .; j_call: TRBJ2-7; cdr3_aa: CASSLGAEGGREQYF
cdr3_length: 13; v_call: TRBV7-3; clone_size: .; j_call: TRBJ1-1; cdr3_aa: CASSYLGGNEAFF
cdr3_length: 15; v_call: TRBV7-2; clone_size: .; j_call: TRBJ2-7; cdr3_aa: CASSSQTGRQAEQYF
cdr3_length: 13; v_call: TRBV18; clone_size: .; j_call: TRBJ1-1; cdr3_aa: CASLGQGYTEAFF
cdr3_length: 15; v_call: TRBV7-9; clone_size: .; j_call: TRBJ1-5; cdr3_aa: CASSLGTSNRQPQHF
cdr3_length: 16; v_call: TRBV27; clone_size: .; j_call: TRBJ2-7; cdr3_aa: CASSLKGRGSSYEQYF
cdr3_length: 16; v_call: TRBV9; clone_size: .; j_call: TRBJ2-3; cdr3_aa: CASSPEGDLATDTQYF
cdr3_length: 11; v_call: TRBV20-1; clone_size: once; j_call: TRBJ2-3; cdr3_aa: CSGAYRDTQYF
cdr3_length: 11; v_call: TRBV2; clone_size: few; j_call: TRBJ1-5; cdr3_aa: CASSDGGSQHF
cdr3_length: 11; v_call: TRBV7-9; clone_size: .; j_call: TRBJ2-2; cdr3_aa: CASRRAGELFF
cdr3_length: 14; v_call: TRBV7-9; clone_size: .; j_call: TRBJ2-1; cdr3_aa: CASSFSSSYNEQFF
cdr3_length: 13; v_call: TRBV5-1; clone_size: .; j_call: TRBJ2-7; cdr3_aa: CASSLTLPLEQYF
cdr3_length: 13; v_call: TRBV29-1; clone_size: once; j_call: TRBJ1-1; cdr3_aa: CSVWEGIYTEAFF
cdr3_length: 15; v_call: TRBV7-9; clone_size: .; j_call: TRBJ2-5; cdr3_aa: CASSKATGWKETQYF
cdr3_length: 15; v_call: TRBV27; clone_size: .; j_call: TRBJ1-4; cdr3_aa: CASSLRGRGSEKLFF
cdr3_length: 15; v_call: TRBV6-1; clone_size: .; j_call: TRBJ1-5; cdr3_aa: CASKGQGQLNQPQHF
cdr3_length: 14; v_call: TRBV10-3; clone_size: .; j_call: TRBJ2-7; cdr3_aa: CAISERSGVNEQYF